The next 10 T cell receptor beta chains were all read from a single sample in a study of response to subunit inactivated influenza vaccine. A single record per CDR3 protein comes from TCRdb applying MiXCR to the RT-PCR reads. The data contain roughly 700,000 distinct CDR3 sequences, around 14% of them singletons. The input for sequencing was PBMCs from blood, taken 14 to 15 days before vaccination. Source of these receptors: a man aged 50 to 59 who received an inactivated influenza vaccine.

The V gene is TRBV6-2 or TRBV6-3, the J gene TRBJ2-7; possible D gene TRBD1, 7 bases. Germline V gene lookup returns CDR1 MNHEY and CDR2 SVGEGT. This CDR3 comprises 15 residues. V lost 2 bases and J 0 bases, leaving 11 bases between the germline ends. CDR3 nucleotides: TGTGCCAGCAGTTACGGGCAGGGGGGCTCCTACGAGCAGTACTTC. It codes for CASSYGQGGSYEQYF.

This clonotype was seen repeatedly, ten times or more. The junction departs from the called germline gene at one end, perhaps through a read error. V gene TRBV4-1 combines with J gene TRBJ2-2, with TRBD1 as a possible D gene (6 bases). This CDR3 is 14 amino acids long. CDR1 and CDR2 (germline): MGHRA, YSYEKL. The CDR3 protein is CASSQDWGPGELFF. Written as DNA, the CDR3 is TGCGCCAGTAGCCAAGACTGGGGGCCCGGGGAGCTGTTTTTT.

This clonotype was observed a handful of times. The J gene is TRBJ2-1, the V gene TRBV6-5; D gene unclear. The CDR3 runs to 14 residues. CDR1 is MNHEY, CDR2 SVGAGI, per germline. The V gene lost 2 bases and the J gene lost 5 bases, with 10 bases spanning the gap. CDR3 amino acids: CASSYASQNNEQFF. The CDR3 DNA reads TGTGCCAGCAGTTACGCTTCCCAAAACAATGAGCAGTTCTTC.

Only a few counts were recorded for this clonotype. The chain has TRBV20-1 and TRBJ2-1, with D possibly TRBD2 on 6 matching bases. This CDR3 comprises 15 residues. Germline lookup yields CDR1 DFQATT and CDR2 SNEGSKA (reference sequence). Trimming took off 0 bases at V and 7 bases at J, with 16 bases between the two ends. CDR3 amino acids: CSARDALGGKNEQFF. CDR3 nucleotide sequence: TGCAGTGCTAGAGATGCGTTAGGAGGGAAGAATGAGCAGTTCTTC.

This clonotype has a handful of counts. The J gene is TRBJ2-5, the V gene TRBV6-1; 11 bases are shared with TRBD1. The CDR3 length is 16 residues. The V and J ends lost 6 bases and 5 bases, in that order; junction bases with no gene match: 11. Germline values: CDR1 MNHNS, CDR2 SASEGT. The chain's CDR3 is CASSNQWTGGWETQYF. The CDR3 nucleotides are TGTGCCAGCAGCAACCAATGGACAGGGGGCTGGGAGACCCAGTACTTC.

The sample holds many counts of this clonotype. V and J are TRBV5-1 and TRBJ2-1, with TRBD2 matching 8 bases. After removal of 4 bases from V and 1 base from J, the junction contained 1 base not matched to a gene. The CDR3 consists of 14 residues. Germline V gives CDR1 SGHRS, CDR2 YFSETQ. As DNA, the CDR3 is TGCGCCAGCAGCCCGGGGGGGTCCTACAATGAGCAGTTCTTC. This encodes CASSPGGSYNEQFF.

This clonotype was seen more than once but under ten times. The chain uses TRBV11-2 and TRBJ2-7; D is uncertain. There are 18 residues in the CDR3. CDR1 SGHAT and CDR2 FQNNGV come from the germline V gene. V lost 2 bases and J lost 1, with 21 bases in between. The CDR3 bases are TGTGCCAGCAGCTTAATACCCCTCGACTTGGCTCCTTCCTACGAGCAGTACTTC. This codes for CASSLIPLDLAPSYEQYF.

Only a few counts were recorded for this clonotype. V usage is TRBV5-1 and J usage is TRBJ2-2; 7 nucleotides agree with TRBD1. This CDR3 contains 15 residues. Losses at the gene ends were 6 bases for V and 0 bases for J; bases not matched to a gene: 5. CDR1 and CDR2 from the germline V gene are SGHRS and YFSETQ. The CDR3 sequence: CASNRDRPNTGELFF. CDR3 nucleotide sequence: TGCGCCAGCAATCGGGACAGACCGAACACCGGGGAGCTGTTTTTT.

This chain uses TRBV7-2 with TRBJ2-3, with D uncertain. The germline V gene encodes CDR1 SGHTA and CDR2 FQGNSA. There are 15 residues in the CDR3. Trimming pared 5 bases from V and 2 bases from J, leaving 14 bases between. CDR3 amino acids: CASSIVFRSTDTQYF. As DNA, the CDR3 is TGTGCCAGCAGCATAGTGTTTAGGTCCACAGATACGCAGTATTTT.

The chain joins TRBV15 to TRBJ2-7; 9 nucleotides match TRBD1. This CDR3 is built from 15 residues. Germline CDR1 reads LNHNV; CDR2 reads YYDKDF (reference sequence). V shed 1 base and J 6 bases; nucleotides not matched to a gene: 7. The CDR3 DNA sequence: TGTGCCACCAGCAGAGGATTACAGGGGGCGGTCGAGCAGTACTTC. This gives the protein CATSRGLQGAVEQYF.